The 27 T cell receptor beta chains in this list originate from one sample, sequenced in a study of T cells after yellow fever vaccination. TCRdb reprocessed the 5' RACE reads via MiXCR and lists one record per CDR3 protein. The repertoire holds some 550,000 distinct CDR3 sequences, with about 19% as singletons. The sample here was PBMCs, taken 15 days after the yellow fever booster vaccination. The receptors were sampled from a man between 25 and 39 years old who received the YFV17D yellow fever vaccine.

This clonotype showed up just a few times. The genes are TRBV2 and TRBJ2-3; 11 nucleotides match TRBD2. After removal of 2 bases from V and 1 base from J, the junction contained 2 bases not matched to a gene. Per the germline V gene, CDR1 is SNHLY and CDR2 is FYNNEI. This CDR3 has 16 residues. Here the CDR3 DNA reads TGTGCCAGCAGTGAACTAGCGGGAGGCGGCACAGATACGCAGTATTTT. This translates into CASSELAGGGTDTQYF.

The CDR3, as DNA: TGTGCCAGCAACTACGGGGGTCTTGGTGCAAATACGCAGTATTTT. Its protein is CASNYGGLGANTQYF. The genes are TRBV6-1 and TRBJ2-3; weak D call: TRBD2 (6 bases). The CDR3 has 15 amino acids. Trimming shortened V by 7 bases and J by 7 bases, and 21 bases separated the two germline ends. Germline loops: CDR1 MNHNS, CDR2 SASEGT.

The chain is built from TRBV29-1 and TRBJ2-3, with D uncertain. Between the trimmed V and J ends, which lost 6 bases and 5 bases, there was a span of 18 bases. This CDR3 comprises 14 residues. Germline CDR1 is SQVTM and CDR2 is ANQGSEA. CDR3 sequence: CSVQGWKSGDTQYF. The DNA for the CDR3 is TGCAGCGTCCAAGGGTGGAAGAGTGGAGATACGCAGTATTTT.

The rearrangement links TRBV6-5 to TRBJ2-7; maybe TRBD1 (6 bases). CDR1 and CDR2 from the germline V gene are MNHEY and SVGAGI. V was cut by 1 base and J by 5 bases, with 21 bases left in between. The CDR3 extends over 17 amino acids. The CDR3 sequence: CASSYLTRGTVPDEQYF. The CDR3 DNA reads TGTGCCAGCAGTTACTTGACGAGGGGGACGGTGCCAGACGAGCAGTACTTC.

This chain uses TRBV12-3 or TRBV12-4 with TRBJ1-5, with no clear D. The CDR3 consists of 13 residues. Trimming removed 5 bases from V and 3 bases from J, with 8 bases in between. CDR3 protein: CASSPTLNQPQHF. The CDR3 bases are TGTGCCAGCAGTCCCACCCTCAATCAGCCCCAGCATTTT.

This clonotype was found a few times. This chain uses TRBV11-2 with TRBJ1-6; D unresolved. CDR1 is SGHAT and CDR2 is FQNNGV in the germline V gene. This CDR3 has 14 residues. Trimming took 3 bases from V and 6 from J, leaving 9 bases between them. The CDR3 loop reads CASSLRRGNSPLHF. The CDR3 bases are TGTGCCAGCAGCTTGAGACGGGGTAATTCACCCCTCCACTTT.

This clonotype was seen only a few times. This chain joins TRBV6-1 and TRBJ1-2, with D possibly TRBD1 on 5 matching bases. CDR3 size: 17 residues. CDR1 is MNHNS, CDR2 SASEGT, per germline. Trimming pared 7 bases from V and 5 bases from J, leaving 26 bases between. The DNA for the CDR3 is TGTGCCAGCATCATGGACCCCCAGGGAGGCGGCATTTATGGCTACACCTTC. Its translation: CASIMDPQGGGIYGYTF.

This clonotype was seen only a few times. In DNA, the CDR3 is TGTGCCAGCAGCCTGCGCTACAACTACGAGCAGTACTTC. Its protein product is CASSLRYNYEQYF. The rearrangement links TRBV3-1 to TRBJ2-7; D gene uncertain. The CDR3 is 13 residues long. Between the trimmed V and J ends, which lost 4 bases and 3 bases, there was a span of 10 bases. Germline V gene sequence: CDR1 LGHDT, CDR2 YNNKEL (reference sequence).

This clonotype was seen a handful of times. The chain has TRBV3-1 and TRBJ2-5; D is perhaps TRBD1 or TRBD2 (5 bases each). Germline-derived CDR1 and CDR2 are LGHDT and YNNKEL (reference sequence). Between the trimmed V and J ends, which lost 2 bases and 3 bases, there was a span of 10 bases. The CDR3 runs to 14 residues. CDR3 nucleotide sequence: TGTGCCAGCAGCCAATTGGGACGTGAAGAGACCCAGTACTTC. Its protein product is CASSQLGREETQYF.

This chain links TRBV5-5 with TRBJ2-1; TRBD2 aligns across 11 bases. Germline V gene lookup returns CDR1 SGHKS and CDR2 YYEKEE (reference sequence). This CDR3 is built from 17 residues. V was clipped by 0 bases and J by 4 bases; unmatched bases: 6. In DNA form, the CDR3 reads TGTGCCAGCAGCTTGGGTCGTGGGACTAGCGGTTACAATGAGCAGTTCTTC. The encoded protein is CASSLGRGTSGYNEQFF.

The V call is TRBV28, the J call TRBJ2-1, with 11 positions matching TRBD2. Germline lookup yields CDR1 MDHEN and CDR2 SYDVKM. V shed 5 bases and J 6 bases; nucleotides not matched to a gene: 9. The CDR3 has 16 residues. CDR3 residues: CASSPGLAGPSNEQFF. CDR3 nucleotides: TGTGCCAGCAGTCCCGGACTAGCGGGTCCTAGCAATGAGCAGTTCTTC.

The chain carries TRBV6-1 and TRBJ1-4; a weak D match, TRBD1 (6 bases). Germline lookup yields CDR1 MNHNS and CDR2 SASEGT. V was cut by 6 bases and J by 7 bases, with 21 bases left in between. This CDR3 has 16 amino acids. DNA for the CDR3: TGTGCCAGCAGCCGGCCCCAAAGGGGGGTTGGTGAAAAACTGTTTTTT. It translates to CASSRPQRGVGEKLFF.

This clonotype has more than one count but fewer than ten. The J gene is TRBJ2-7, the V gene TRBV6-5; D uncertain. From germline, CDR1 is MNHEY and CDR2 SVGAGI. This CDR3 is 12 amino acids long. V lost 10 bases to trimming and J lost 4 bases, with 14 bases between them. The CDR3 DNA reads as TGTGCCAACCGCCGCATGGGTTACGAGCAGTACTTC. It encodes CANRRMGYEQYF.

The sample holds a few counts of this clonotype. V and J are TRBV19 and TRBJ1-1; D call uncertain. Germline CDR1 is LNHDA and CDR2 is SQIVND (reference sequence). The CDR3 has 11 amino acids. The CDR3 nucleotides read TGTGCTTACCGACGGAACACTGAAGCTTTCTTT. The encoded protein is CAYRRNTEAFF.

The genes are TRBV24-1 and TRBJ2-1; D ambiguous. The CDR3 consists of 14 residues. With 5 bases removed from V and 0 bases from J, the gap between germline ends came to 7 bases. Germline values: CDR1 KGHDR, CDR2 SFDVKD. CDR3 DNA: TGTGCCACCAGTGGTGGCACCTCCTACAATGAGCAGTTCTTC. It is translated as CATSGGTSYNEQFF.

In this sample, this clonotype turned up a few times. V gene TRBV29-1 combines with J gene TRBJ2-7; 7 bases line up with TRBD1. V was clipped by 6 bases and J by 4 bases; unmatched bases: 12. The CDR3 runs 14 residues. The germline V gene has CDR1 SQVTM and CDR2 ANQGSEA. The CDR3 loop reads CSVSSSGQTYEQYF. The CDR3 DNA reads as TGCAGCGTGAGTTCCTCGGGACAGACATACGAGCAGTACTTC.

This clonotype was recorded a few times. The chain uses TRBV19 and TRBJ2-3; D is unclear. Per germline, CDR1 LNHDA and CDR2 SQIVND (reference sequence). The CDR3 spans 14 residues. Deletions cut 3 bases from V and 4 bases from J, with 11 bases between. CDR3 DNA sequence: TGTGCCAGTAGTATGTTTGGTTATCCAGATACGCAGTATTTT. This encodes CASSMFGYPDTQYF. Complete variable domain (other parts from reference TRBV19 and TRBJ2-3): DGGITQSPKYLFRKEGQNVTLSCEQNLNHDAMYWYRQDPGQGLRLIYYSQIVNDFQKGDIAEGYSVSREKKESFPLTVTSAQKNPTAFYLCASSMFGYPDTQYFGPGTRLTVL.

The chain is built from TRBV19 and TRBJ1-2, with 7 bases fitting TRBD1. The trim removed 6 bases at V and 4 bases at J, leaving 8 bases unmatched. Germline values: CDR1 LNHDA, CDR2 SQIVND (reference sequence). This CDR3 contains 14 residues. The CDR3 DNA follows: TGTGCCAGTAGCGACAGGGAGGGGGGCTATGGCTACACCTTC. It translates to CASSDREGGYGYTF.

The chain couples TRBV11-2 to TRBJ2-3, with TRBD1 matching over 8 bases. CDR3 size: 14 residues. Per the germline V gene, CDR1 is SGHAT and CDR2 is FQNNGV. V was pared by 5 bases and J by 4 bases, with 5 bases of the junction left unmatched. CDR3 sequence: CASSAGQVPDTQYF. CDR3 DNA: TGTGCCAGCAGCGCGGGACAGGTTCCAGATACGCAGTATTTT. Full variable domain (outside the CDR3, taken from reference TRBV11-2 and TRBJ2-3): EAGVAQSPRYKIIEKRQSVAFWCNPISGHATLYWYQQILGQGPKLLIQFQNNGVVDDSQLPKDRFSAERLKGVDSTLKIQPAKLEDSAVYLCASSAGQVPDTQYFGPGTRLTVL.

The chain carries TRBV3-1 and TRBJ1-3; D may be TRBD1 (5 bases). Trimming left V 1 base short and J 3 bases short, with 13 bases between. Germline-derived CDR1 and CDR2 are LGHDT and YNNKEL (reference sequence). The CDR3 spans 16 residues. CDR3 protein: CASSQAWGNIGNTIYF. The CDR3 nucleotides are TGTGCCAGCAGCCAAGCCTGGGGGAATATTGGAAACACCATATATTTT.

This clonotype was counted only a few times. This chain links TRBV30 with TRBJ2-7; weak D call: TRBD2 (6 bases). Trimming shortened V by 0 bases and J by 3 bases, and 15 bases separated the two germline ends. This CDR3 is 15 amino acids long. The V gene's germline CDR1 is GTSNPN and CDR2 SVGIG (reference sequence). The CDR3 protein is CAWSVPDGSGYEQYF. In nucleotides, the CDR3 is TGTGCCTGGAGTGTACCGGACGGGAGTGGCTACGAGCAGTACTTC.

This clonotype was picked up a small number of times. The rearrangement links TRBV7-2 to TRBJ2-5; D unresolved. Trimming shortened V by 0 bases and J by 6 bases, and 8 bases separated the two germline ends. Looked up from germline, CDR1 is SGHTA and CDR2 is FQGNSA. The length of the CDR3 is 13 residues. The CDR3: CASSLASRQTQYF. The CDR3 bases are TGTGCCAGCAGCTTAGCCTCAAGGCAGACCCAGTACTTC.

This clonotype appeared a few times. The chain employs TRBV18 and TRBJ2-7; 10 nucleotides match TRBD1. J was trimmed by 5 bases and V by 5 bases; bases with no gene match: 9. In germline, CDR1 is KGHSH, CDR2 LQKENI. The CDR3 sequence is 15 residues long. DNA for the CDR3: TGTGCCAGCTCATCGACAGGGGGCGTCGTCCACGAGCAGTACTTC. Translating gives CASSSTGGVVHEQYF.

The chain has TRBV30 and TRBJ2-5; 9 nucleotides match TRBD1. The V gene end was trimmed by 5 bases and the J gene end by 5 bases; junction bases not matched to a gene: 9. The germline gives CDR1 GTSNPN, CDR2 SVGIG (reference sequence). There are 14 residues in the CDR3. CDR3 coding DNA: TGTGCCTGGTTTATACAGGGGGCTGGGGAGACCCAGTACTTC. Translating gives CAWFIQGAGETQYF.

The CDR3 coding sequence is TGTGCCAGCAGTTACAGGGTCACTAATGAAAAACTGTTTTTT. Its translation is CASSYRVTNEKLFF. This chain links TRBV28 with TRBJ1-4, with a weak D call TRBD1 (6 bases). This CDR3 has 14 amino acids. The ends were cut back, 4 bases at V and 2 bases at J, with 8 bases in the middle. Germline CDR1 reads MDHEN; CDR2 reads SYDVKM.

The chain combines TRBV30 with TRBJ2-1; D call uncertain. CDR1 and CDR2 from the germline V gene are GTSNPN and SVGIG (reference sequence). Deletions cut 2 bases from V and 6 bases from J, with 11 bases between. This CDR3 spans 13 amino acids. The CDR3 DNA follows: TGTGCCTGGAGTCGGCAGCCCGGCAATGAGCAGTTCTTC. The encoded protein is CAWSRQPGNEQFF.

The chain links TRBV15 to TRBJ2-7; 8 bases are a match to TRBD1. Germline V gene lookup returns CDR1 LNHNV and CDR2 YYDKDF (reference sequence). The CDR3 has 13 residues. After removal of 4 bases from V and 9 bases from J, the junction contained 8 bases not matched to a gene. In nucleotides, the CDR3 is TGTGCCACCAGCAAGCAGGGGGCCGCCTGGCAGTACTTC. Translated, it gives CATSKQGAAWQYF.